Included here is one TCR beta chain sequence, with context. The data derive from a study of T cells in Graves' hyperthyroidism and ophthalmopathy. The patients, who ranged from 18 to 65 in age, presented with newly diagnosed hyperthyroidism lasting under 2 months. TCR beta CDR3 region amplification was performed from RNA transcripts. An initial round of RT-PCR targeting the TCR CDR3 relied on the HTBI primer set. In TCRdb, the multiplex PCR reads were re-called with MiXCR into one record per CDR3 protein. The sample consists of hundreds of thousands of distinct CDR3 sequences, 35% to 40% of them appearing once. Germline V gene data show CDR1 as SGDLS and CDR2 as YYNGEE. The CDR3 is made up of 17 amino acids. The J segment lost 7 bases and the V segment lost 4 bases, leaving 16 bases of the junction unmatched.

This rearrangement joins TRBV9 to TRBJ2-2; TRBD1 matches 7 bases. The TCR was taken from a man aged 18-30 years with Graves' hyperthyroidism. The sequencing input was blood. The DNA for the CDR3 is TGTGCCAGCAGCCAAGGCGCCTACAGGGGACGGGACGGGGAGCTGTTTTTT. Its translation is CASSQGAYRGRDGELFF.